Listed here are 23 T cell receptor beta chains from one sample, sequenced in a study of T cell responses to AZD1222 COVID-19 vaccine. TCRdb's table, derived via immunoSEQ multiplex PCR, lists solely in-frame clones and lacks some. This sample has 95,000 to 150,000 clones, with approximately 85% found just once. The sample consisted of peripheral blood, taken 28 days after the second AZD1222 dose. These receptors all come from an adult who received the AZD1222 COVID-19 vaccine.

The genes are TRBV2 and TRBJ2-1; D is unclear. Germline lookup yields CDR1 SNHLY and CDR2 FYNNEI. The CDR3 extends over 13 amino acids. With 0 bases removed from V and 9 bases from J, the gap between germline ends came to 9 bases. The CDR3 DNA reads TGTGCCAGCAGTGAAGCGCTTCGGGTTGAGCAGTTCTTC. It codes for CASSEALRVEQFF.

V gene TRBV2 combines with J gene TRBJ1-4; 7 bases match TRBD1. Germline CDR1 is SNHLY and CDR2 is FYNNEI. The CDR3 has 15 residues. The J segment lost 5 bases and the V segment lost 3 bases, leaving 6 bases of the junction unmatched. CDR3 amino acids: CASSEMGQMNEKLFF. DNA of the CDR3: TGTGCCAGCAGTGAGATGGGACAGATGAATGAAAAACTGTTTTTT.

The chain carries TRBV27 and TRBJ2-7; the match to TRBD2 covers 7 bases. The CDR3 loop spans 14 amino acids. Germline CDR1 is MNHEY and CDR2 is SMNVEV (reference sequence). V dropped 8 bases and J dropped 3; count of bases not matched to a gene: 10. CDR3: CASSPEGTNYEQYF. The CDR3 nucleotides are TGTGCCAGCTCCCCCGAGGGGACTAACTACGAGCAGTACTTC.

In this sample, this clone turned up once. The gene calls are TRBV7-7 and TRBJ2-5, with 12 bases matching TRBD2. Germline V gene data show CDR1 as SSHAT and CDR2 as FNYEAQ (reference sequence). V lost 5 bases, J lost 1 base, and 5 bases stayed unmatched. This CDR3 comprises 16 residues. CDR3 sequence reads: CASSAGLAGFQETQYF. CDR3 nucleotide sequence: TGTGCCAGCAGCGCCGGACTAGCGGGGTTCCAAGAGACCCAGTACTTC.

The V call is TRBV28, the J call TRBJ1-1; unclear D gene. Germline lookup yields CDR1 MDHEN and CDR2 SYDVKM. This CDR3 spans 15 amino acids. The ends were cut back, 2 bases at V and 1 base at J, with 11 bases in the middle. The CDR3 DNA reads as TGTGCCAGCAGTTTAATCCGAAATCGGAACACTGAAGCTTTCTTT. Its translation: CASSLIRNRNTEAFF.

The V gene is TRBV5-1, the J gene TRBJ2-5; 9 bases align to TRBD2. The CDR3 length is 16 residues. The trim removed 0 bases at V and 2 bases at J, leaving 5 bases unmatched. Germline values: CDR1 SGHRS, CDR2 YFSETQ. CDR3 amino acids: CASSLGAGGFQETQYF. The DNA for the CDR3 is TGCGCCAGCAGCTTGGGAGCGGGGGGCTTTCAAGAGACCCAGTACTTC.

This chain links TRBV5-1 with TRBJ2-5; D unclear. Germline assignment: CDR1 SGHRS and CDR2 YFSETQ. The V and J ends lost 0 bases and 5 bases respectively, with 14 bases between them. CDR3 size: 15 residues. CDR3 sequence reads: CASSLESGKAETQYF. The CDR3 nucleotides are TGCGCCAGCAGCTTGGAGTCTGGGAAGGCGGAGACCCAGTACTTC.

The V gene is TRBV28, the J gene TRBJ1-2, with TRBD1 matching over 8 bases. Looked up from germline, CDR1 is MDHEN and CDR2 is SYDVKM. V lost 2 bases, J lost 3 bases, and 8 bases stayed unmatched. CDR3 length: 16 amino acids. Here the CDR3 reads CASSLGGQGLDYGYTF. The CDR3 DNA reads as TGTGCCAGCAGTTTAGGTGGACAGGGTTTGGACTATGGCTACACCTTC.

The chain employs TRBV12-3 or TRBV12-4 and TRBJ2-5, with D unclear. The CDR3 is 13 residues long. Trimming took off 2 bases at V and 7 bases at J, with 11 bases between the two ends. The CDR3 loop is CASSLKITGTQYF. The CDR3 DNA reads as TGTGCCAGCAGTTTAAAGATCACCGGGACCCAGTACTTC.

This chain connects TRBV6-1 to TRBJ1-5; a weak D match, TRBD1 (5 bases). V lost 3 bases, J lost 5 bases, and 29 bases lay in between. CDR3 length: 20 amino acids. CDR1 and CDR2 (germline): MNHNS, SASEGT. The CDR3 DNA reads as TGTGCCAGCAGTGAGGGGGAGGAGCCGTCGCCGAGACAGCCTTATCAGCCCCAGCATTTT. Translating it yields CASSEGEEPSPRQPYQPQHF.

The chain employs TRBV7-9 and TRBJ1-2, with TRBD1 identical over 7 bases. The ends lost 1 base at V and 7 bases at J; junction bases unmatched: 9. Looked up from germline, CDR1 is SEHNR and CDR2 is FQNEAQ (reference sequence). This CDR3 contains 15 residues. CDR3 nucleotide sequence: TGTGCCAGCAGCTTAGGTCTGGGACAGCAACCTGGCTACACCTTC. Translated, it gives CASSLGLGQQPGYTF.

V and J are TRBV7-3 and TRBJ2-1; D is unclear. Per germline, CDR1 SGHTA and CDR2 FQGTGA. The CDR3 runs 13 residues. V lost 2 bases, J lost 9 bases, and 11 bases lay in between. CDR3 sequence reads: CASSLPVETEQFF. As DNA, the CDR3 is TGTGCCAGCAGCTTACCAGTAGAGACTGAGCAGTTCTTC. Variable domain in full (rest from reference TRBV7-3 and TRBJ2-1): GAGVSQTPSNKVTEKGKYVELRCDPISGHTALYWYRQSLGQGPEFLIYFQGTGAADDSGLPNDRFFAVRPEGSVSTLKIQRTERGDSAVYLCASSLPVETEQFFGPGTRLTVL.

The CDR3 region has the DNA TGTGCCAGCAGTTCGACACAGGGGATTGGCAATCAGCCCCAGCATTTT. The encoded protein is CASSSTQGIGNQPQHF. V gene TRBV6-5 combines with J gene TRBJ1-5, with 7 bases that match TRBD1. The junction had 8 bases not matched to a gene; V was cut back by 4 bases and J by 2 bases. The CDR3 consists of 16 residues. The germline V gene encodes CDR1 MNHEY and CDR2 SVGAGI.

The sample holds a few counts of this clone. V and J are TRBV28 and TRBJ1-5, with D perhaps TRBD1 (6 bases). The CDR3 covers 14 residues. CDR1 and CDR2 from the germline V gene are MDHEN and SYDVKM. The V end was cut by 3 bases, the J end by 7 bases, with 13 bases between. As DNA, the CDR3 is TGTGCCAGCAGTTTCCCTGGGACACGGCAGCCCCAGCATTTT. Protein: CASSFPGTRQPQHF.

The rearrangement uses TRBV6-5 and TRBJ1-1, with D possibly TRBD1 on 5 matching bases. The germline CDR1 and CDR2 sequences are MNHEY and SVGAGI. The CDR3 is made up of 14 amino acids. V lost 7 bases and J lost 5, with 17 bases in between. CDR3 region: CASNYGGGKTEAFF. The CDR3 DNA sequence: TGTGCCAGCAACTACGGGGGGGGTAAGACTGAAGCTTTCTTT.

The chain links TRBV20-1 to TRBJ1-3; D not resolved. The germline CDR1 and CDR2 sequences are DFQATT and SNEGSKA (reference sequence). V was cut by 2 bases and J by 3 bases, with 2 bases left in between. The CDR3 extends over 11 amino acids. CDR3 region: CSARHGNTIYF. In DNA, the CDR3 is TGCAGTGCTAGACATGGAAACACCATATATTTT.

The rearrangement uses TRBV19 and TRBJ1-5; TRBD1 matches 9 bases. Germline V gene sequence: CDR1 LNHDA, CDR2 SQIVND (reference sequence). The trim removed 6 bases at V and 5 bases at J, leaving 2 bases unmatched. The CDR3 consists of 13 residues. The CDR3 region is CASRRTGDQPQHF. DNA of the CDR3: TGTGCCAGTAGGAGGACAGGGGATCAGCCCCAGCATTTT.

The chain employs TRBV27 and TRBJ2-7, with D unresolved. Germline CDR1 is MNHEY and CDR2 is SMNVEV (reference sequence). V lost 2 bases, J lost 3 bases, and 8 bases lay in between. The CDR3 is 13 amino acids. DNA for the CDR3: TGTGCCAGCAGTTTAGTGGACGGCTACGAGCAGTACTTC. It specifies CASSLVDGYEQYF.

V gene TRBV5-1 combines with J gene TRBJ1-2; D is perhaps TRBD1 (6 bases). The V gene lost 0 bases and the J gene lost 4 bases, with 10 bases spanning the gap. CDR1 is SGHRS and CDR2 is YFSETQ in the germline V gene. The CDR3 spans 14 residues. CDR3 protein: CASSLGGGSYGYTF. CDR3 DNA: TGCGCCAGCAGCTTGGGAGGGGGTAGCTATGGCTACACCTTC.

The gene calls are TRBV6-6 and TRBJ1-2; TRBD1 aligns across 8 bases. The CDR3 consists of 16 residues. Germline-derived CDR1 and CDR2 are MNHNY and SVGAGI (reference sequence). Trimming at V came to 5 bases and at J to 4 bases, leaving 12 bases not matched to a gene. The DNA for the CDR3 is TGTGCCAGCAGTCCCCCTCCGGGACAGGAGGTCTATGGCTACACCTTC. Translating gives CASSPPPGQEVYGYTF.

The gene calls are TRBV10-3 and TRBJ2-1; D could derive from TRBD1 or TRBD2 (7 bases each). V was trimmed by 7 bases and J by 3 bases, leaving 13 bases between them. The germline gives CDR1 ENHRY, CDR2 SYGVKD. The CDR3 sequence is 14 residues long. The CDR3 region has the DNA TGTGCCATCAAGGGGGGGGACAGCTACAATGAGCAGTTCTTC. This translates into CAIKGGDSYNEQFF.

This clone is a singleton in its sample. The CDR3 here is CAWSPRSPYEQYF. As DNA, the CDR3 is TGTGCCTGGAGTCCCAGGTCACCCTACGAGCAGTACTTC. The V call is TRBV30, the J call TRBJ2-7; D ambiguous. The V and J ends lost 2 bases and 2 bases respectively, with 10 bases between them. In germline, CDR1 is GTSNPN, CDR2 SVGIG (reference sequence). The CDR3 totals 13 residues.

DNA for the CDR3: TGTGCCAGCTCACCAGGAGGGAGCCATGAGCAGTTCTTC. It codes for CASSPGGSHEQFF. The chain carries TRBV18 and TRBJ2-1; weak D call: TRBD2 (6 bases). With 2 bases removed from V and 8 bases from J, the gap between germline ends came to 10 bases. Per the germline V gene, CDR1 is KGHSH and CDR2 is LQKENI. CDR3 size: 13 residues.